A single sample is the source of the 20 T cell receptor beta chains below, sequenced in a study of cytomegalovirus exposure and HLA in healthy donors. Use of 60 Vbeta and 13 Jbeta primers characterized the PCR. Here immunoSEQ multiplex PCR was the method, and the copy in TCRdb shows in-frame clones only, minus some. Here the sample spans fewer than 150,000 clones, around 70% being singletons. Sequenced input: PBMCs. Every receptor here comes from a woman between 45 and 60 years old in good health and CMV-seropositive.

V is TRBV9 and J is TRBJ2-5, with 7 bases matching TRBD2. Germline V lookup: CDR1 SGDLS, CDR2 YYNGEE. The ends lost 0 bases at V and 4 bases at J; junction bases unmatched: 9. The CDR3 spans 16 residues. CDR3 nucleotides: TGTGCCAGCAGCGTAGGAGGACTAGTATACGGAGAGACCCAGTACTTC. This codes for CASSVGGLVYGETQYF.

The V call is TRBV4-1, the J call TRBJ2-7, with D tentatively TRBD1 (5 bases). The V gene's germline CDR1 is MGHRA and CDR2 YSYEKL. This CDR3 region has 13 residues. V was trimmed by 1 base and J by 6 bases, leaving 10 bases between them. CDR3 sequence (DNA): TGCGCCAGCAGCCAAGGACAGTTTGGCGAGCAGTACTTC. Its protein is CASSQGQFGEQYF.

The chain employs TRBV2 and TRBJ1-2, with D possibly matching TRBD1 (6 bases). The CDR3 runs 14 residues. Trimming shortened V by 4 bases and J by 7 bases, and 16 bases separated the two germline ends. Germline V gene lookup returns CDR1 SNHLY and CDR2 FYNNEI. For the CDR3, the DNA is TGTGCCAGCAGTGTAGGACAGCGCGAGAGTGGCTACACCTTC. This codes for CASSVGQRESGYTF.

This chain uses TRBV21-1 with TRBJ1-4; the table's D call of TRBD1 was not tested on the DNA. TRBV21-1 is listed as a pseudogene. The CDR3 extends over 16 amino acids. CDR3 coding DNA: TGTGCCAGCGGCATACAGACAGGGGGAAAGGATGAAAAACTGTTTTTT. Translating it yields CASGIQTGGKDEKLFF.

The genes are TRBV29-1 and TRBJ1-2; D is perhaps TRBD1 (6 bases). Trimming left V 3 bases short and J 7 bases short, with 9 bases between. CDR1 SQVTM and CDR2 ANQGSEA come from the germline V gene. This CDR3 spans 11 amino acids. CDR3 sequence reads: CSVEQGSGYTF. The CDR3 nucleotides are TGCAGCGTTGAGCAGGGGTCTGGCTACACCTTC.

The V and J genes are TRBV10-3 and TRBJ2-1, with TRBD2 matching over 13 bases. With V trimmed by 3 bases and J by 6 bases, 11 bases remained unmatched. This CDR3 region has 18 residues. CDR1 is ENHRY, CDR2 SYGVKD, per germline. The CDR3 protein is CAISDYFGTSGAANEQFF. The DNA of the CDR3 is TGTGCCATCAGTGATTATTTCGGGACTAGCGGGGCCGCCAATGAGCAGTTCTTC.

The chain's CDR3 is CASTDQFRDKGEKLFF. DNA for the CDR3: TGTGCCAGTACTGACCAATTCCGGGACAAAGGTGAAAAACTGTTTTTT. The chain carries TRBV28 and TRBJ1-4; tentative D call: TRBD1 (6 bases). V lost 9 bases, J lost 7 bases, and 24 bases lay in between. This CDR3 has 16 amino acids. Germline CDR1 reads MDHEN; CDR2 reads SYDVKM.

This clone appeared a few times. The V gene is TRBV18, the J gene TRBJ2-3; perhaps TRBD2 as D (5 bases). V lost 4 bases, J lost 0 bases, and 8 bases lay in between. The CDR3 runs to 14 residues. CDR1 is KGHSH, CDR2 LQKENI, per germline. The CDR3 DNA sequence: TGTGCCAGCTCACGGAGCGGTAGCACAGATACGCAGTATTTT. This sequence encodes CASSRSGSTDTQYF. The full variable domain, rest sourced from reference TRBV18 and TRBJ2-3, is NAGVMQNPRHLVRRRGQEARLRCSPMKGHSHVYWYRQLPEEGLKFMVYLQKENIIDESGMPKERFSAEFPKEGPSILRIQQVVRGDSAAYFCASSRSGSTDTQYFGPGTRLTVL.

The V gene is TRBV7-8, the J gene TRBJ1-4; a possible D gene is TRBD1 (6 bases). This CDR3 is built from 16 residues. CDR1 and CDR2 from the germline V gene are SGHVS and FQNEAQ. Trimming removed 1 base at V and 8 bases at J, with 17 bases between. The CDR3 loop is CASSLELRGAGEKLFF. Here the CDR3 DNA reads TGTGCCAGCAGCTTAGAATTGCGGGGGGCGGGGGAAAAACTGTTTTTT.

This sequence joins TRBV5-1 and TRBJ1-1; 11 positions match TRBD1. The germline V gene has CDR1 SGHRS and CDR2 YFSETQ. The V gene end was trimmed by 4 bases and the J gene end by 4 bases; junction bases not matched to a gene: 3. The CDR3 sequence is 14 residues long. DNA for the CDR3: TGCGCCAGCAGCACGGGACAGGGGGTCACTGAAGCTTTCTTT. Translating it yields CASSTGQGVTEAFF.

This sequence joins TRBV10-3 and TRBJ2-2; a possible D gene is TRBD1 (5 bases). The CDR3 contains 14 residues. V gave up 5 bases and J gave up 2 bases, with 9 bases separating them. The V gene's germline CDR1 is ENHRY and CDR2 SYGVKD. The CDR3 DNA is TGTGCCATCAGTCCAGACAGAAACACCGGGGAGCTGTTTTTT. Amino acid sequence: CAISPDRNTGELFF.

This clone was recorded only once. The rearrangement uses TRBV6-5 and TRBJ2-7; perhaps TRBD2 as D (5 bases). The CDR3 is made up of 13 amino acids. CDR1 is MNHEY and CDR2 is SVGAGI in the germline V gene. Trimming pared 6 bases from V and 4 bases from J, leaving 13 bases between. The CDR3 nucleotides are TGTGCCAGCAGCGAGGGTGGCCGGTACGAGCAGTACTTC. Encoded protein: CASSEGGRYEQYF.

This rearrangement joins TRBV19 to TRBJ1-5, with D tentatively TRBD1 (5 bases). The CDR3 sequence is 14 residues long. With 3 bases removed from V and 7 bases from J, the gap between germline ends came to 13 bases. Germline V lookup: CDR1 LNHDA, CDR2 SQIVND (reference sequence). The CDR3 reads CASSMAAGRQPQHF. The DNA for the CDR3 is TGTGCCAGTAGTATGGCGGCAGGGCGCCAGCCCCAGCATTTT.

This chain uses TRBV28 with TRBJ2-7; 10 nucleotides align to TRBD2. The CDR3 extends over 15 amino acids. The germline V gene has CDR1 MDHEN and CDR2 SYDVKM. The V segment lost 4 bases and the J segment 4 bases; nucleotides outside the gene matches: 7. DNA for the CDR3: TGTGCCAGCAGTTCCCCTAGCGGGAGTTCGTACGAGCAGTACTTC. This translates into CASSSPSGSSYEQYF.

This chain uses TRBV10-2 with TRBJ1-2; 9 nucleotides align to TRBD1. CDR3 length: 14 amino acids. CDR1 and CDR2 (germline): WSHSY, SAAADI. The V segment lost 2 bases and the J segment 2 bases; nucleotides outside the gene matches: 0. CDR3 residues: CASSEGQGNYGYTF. In nucleotides, the CDR3 is TGCGCCAGCAGTGAGGGACAGGGGAACTATGGCTACACCTTC.

The rearrangement joins TRBV27 to TRBJ2-2; maybe TRBD1 (6 bases). The germline V gene encodes CDR1 MNHEY and CDR2 SMNVEV (reference sequence). This CDR3 spans 15 amino acids. The V and J ends lost 6 bases and 4 bases respectively, with 15 bases between them. CDR3 bases: TGTGCCAGCAGCCGAGGGACACAGCTCACCGGGGAGCTGTTTTTT. Translating it yields CASSRGTQLTGELFF.

The rearrangement joins TRBV5-5 to TRBJ1-2; 8 nucleotides match TRBD1. Trimming took 0 bases from V and 6 from J; bases not matched to a gene: 10. CDR1 and CDR2 (germline): SGHKS, YYEKEE (reference sequence). The CDR3 extends over 16 amino acids. The CDR3 spells CASSLAQGQGPDGYTF. The CDR3 region has the DNA TGTGCCAGCAGCTTGGCCCAAGGACAGGGCCCGGATGGCTACACCTTC. The whole variable domain, remainder taken from reference TRBV5-5 and TRBJ1-2, is DAGVTQSPTHLIKTRGQQVTLRCSPISGHKSVSWYQQVLGQGPQFIFQYYEKEERGRGNFPDRFSARQFPNYSSELNVNALLLGDSALYLCASSLAQGQGPDGYTFGSGTRLTVV.

As for this clone: Other DNA sequences in the same sample also yield this CDR3. V usage is TRBV6-5 and J usage is TRBJ2-1; 9 nucleotides match TRBD1. The CDR3 loop spans 15 amino acids. Losses at the gene ends were 6 bases for V and 4 bases for J; bases not matched to a gene: 7. Germline assignment: CDR1 MNHEY and CDR2 SVGAGI. The CDR3 DNA follows: TGTGCCAGCAGCAGCACCGGGACAGGGTACAATGAGCAGTTCTTC. The encoded protein is CASSSTGTGYNEQFF.

This chain joins TRBV7-9 and TRBJ2-7; D not resolved. The CDR3 totals 15 residues. The germline gives CDR1 SEHNR, CDR2 FQNEAQ (reference sequence). Trimming removed 0 bases from V and 0 bases from J, with 9 bases in between. CDR3 amino acids: CASSLAFEASYEQYF. Written as DNA, the CDR3 is TGTGCCAGCAGCTTAGCGTTTGAGGCCTCCTACGAGCAGTACTTC.

V gene TRBV6-1 combines with J gene TRBJ2-1, with TRBD2 matching 8 bases. The CDR3 runs to 14 residues. Germline values: CDR1 MNHNS, CDR2 SASEGT. V gave up 6 bases and J gave up 9 bases; unmatched junction bases: 10. The CDR3 reads CASRVGRGDGEQFF. The CDR3 DNA is TGTGCCAGCAGGGTCGGGCGGGGGGACGGTGAGCAGTTCTTC.